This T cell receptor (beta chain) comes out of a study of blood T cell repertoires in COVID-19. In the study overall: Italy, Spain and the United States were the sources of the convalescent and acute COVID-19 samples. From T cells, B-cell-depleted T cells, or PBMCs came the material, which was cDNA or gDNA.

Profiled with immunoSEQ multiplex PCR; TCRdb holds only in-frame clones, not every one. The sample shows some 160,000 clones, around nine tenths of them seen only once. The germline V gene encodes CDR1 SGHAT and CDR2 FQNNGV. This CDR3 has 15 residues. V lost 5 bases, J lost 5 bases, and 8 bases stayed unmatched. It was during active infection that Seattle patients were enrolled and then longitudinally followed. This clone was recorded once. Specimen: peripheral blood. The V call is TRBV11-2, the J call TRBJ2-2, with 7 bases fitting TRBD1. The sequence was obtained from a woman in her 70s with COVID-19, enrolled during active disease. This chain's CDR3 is CASSLTGEGTGELFF. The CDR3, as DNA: TGTGCCAGCAGCCTCACAGGGGAAGGGACCGGGGAGCTGTTTTTT.